These 14 T cell receptor beta chains originate from one sample sequenced in a study of shared T cell receptors in the human thymus. Profiling relied on immunoSEQ multiplex PCR, and the TCRdb table lists in-frame clones only, not all of them. The sample holds roughly 500,000 clones, roughly 74% seen once. This sample also belongs to another study, concerning human thymus T cells.

Sequencing was performed on thymocytes. The receptors derive from a boy in the first two years of life with a congenital heart defect.

This chain uses TRBV29-1 with TRBJ2-3, with 7 bases identical to TRBD2. J was trimmed by 3 bases and V by 1 base; bases with no gene match: 7. Germline V lookup: CDR1 SQVTM, CDR2 ANQGSEA. This CDR3 region has 15 residues. The CDR3, as DNA: TGCAGCGTTGAAGGGGGTGGGAGGGTGACAGATACGCAGTATTTT. This codes for CSVEGGGRVTDTQYF.

This clone showed up just once. This chain joins TRBV6-1 and TRBJ2-7; 7 bases are shared with TRBD1. The CDR3 sequence is 19 residues long. CDR1 MNHNS and CDR2 SASEGT come from the germline V gene. Trimming cost V 0 bases and J 0 bases; bases outside gene matches: 14. The CDR3 coding sequence is TGTGCCAGCAGTGAAGCGCTTTTGACAGGGTCCCTCTCCTCCTACGAGCAGTACTTC. Amino acid sequence: CASSEALLTGSLSSYEQYF.

This clone was counted only a few times. This sequence joins TRBV15 and TRBJ2-1, with D uncertain. The CDR3 is 15 residues long. The V end was cut by 8 bases, the J end by 0 bases, with 14 bases between. Germline CDR1 and CDR2: LNHNV and YYDKDF (reference sequence). CDR3 DNA: TGTGCCACCGGGTCGGCGGCCTCCTCCTACAATGAGCAGTTCTTC. Translating it yields CATGSAASSYNEQFF.

The chain uses TRBV7-8 and TRBJ2-1; the match to TRBD2 covers 9 bases. Germline V gene sequence: CDR1 SGHVS, CDR2 FQNEAQ. This CDR3 is 16 amino acids long. V was pared by 4 bases and J by 4 bases, with 8 bases of the junction left unmatched. The CDR3 loop reads CASSYLSGSGYNEQFF. In nucleotides, the CDR3 is TGTGCCAGCAGCTACCTTAGCGGGAGCGGTTACAATGAGCAGTTCTTC.

This rearrangement joins TRBV5-1 to TRBJ2-5, with D possibly matching TRBD2 (7 bases). The CDR3 sequence is 16 residues long. CDR1 and CDR2 (germline): SGHRS, YFSETQ. Trimming stripped 5 bases from V and 5 bases from J, with 22 bases between. As DNA, the CDR3 is TGCGCCAGCAGTTCCGCGGGGGCCCCGCGAAGGGAGACCCAGTACTTC. Its translation: CASSSAGAPRRETQYF.

The table lists this clone with a few counts. V gene TRBV15 combines with J gene TRBJ2-5; TRBD1 matches 7 bases. CDR3 length: 14 residues. The J segment lost 1 base and the V segment lost 5 bases, leaving 4 bases of the junction unmatched. Germline assignment: CDR1 LNHNV and CDR2 YYDKDF (reference sequence). In DNA form, the CDR3 reads TGTGCCACCAGCGGCCGACAGGGCCAAGAGACCCAGTACTTC. The encoded protein is CATSGRQGQETQYF.

CDR3 nucleotides: TGTGCCAGCAGCTTGGAGGCGGGGGGCAGCAGCAATGAGCAGTTCTTC. Amino acids: CASSLEAGGSSNEQFF. This rearrangement joins TRBV5-6 to TRBJ2-1; 8 bases map to TRBD2. Unmatched junction bases numbered 8, after V lost 0 bases and J lost 6 bases. The CDR3 extends over 16 amino acids. Per the germline V gene, CDR1 is SGHDT and CDR2 is YYEEEE. The full variable domain, in which reference TRBV5-6 and TRBJ2-1 provide the parts outside the CDR3, is DAGVTQSPTHLIKTRGQQVTLRCSPKSGHDTVSWYQQALGQGPQFIFQYYEEEERQRGNFPDRFSGHQFPNYSSELNVNALLLGDSALYLCASSLEAGGSSNEQFFGPGTRLTVL.

This chain links TRBV5-6 with TRBJ1-4; D is unclear. The germline CDR1 and CDR2 sequences are SGHDT and YYEEEE. The CDR3 covers 14 residues. The ends were cut back, 3 bases at V and 5 bases at J, with 11 bases in the middle. The CDR3 protein is CASSSETENEKLFF. CDR3 DNA sequence: TGTGCCAGCAGCTCCGAGACGGAGAATGAAAAACTGTTTTTT.

V usage is TRBV7-2 and J usage is TRBJ1-2, with 10 bases that match TRBD1. This CDR3 comprises 16 residues. CDR1 and CDR2 (germline): SGHTA, FQGNSA. V trimming: 5 bases; J trimming: 4 bases; junction bases outside the gene matches: 10. The CDR3 sequence is CASSRTRDRGSYGYTF. The CDR3 region has the DNA TGTGCCAGCAGCCGGACTAGGGACAGGGGATCCTATGGCTACACCTTC.

The CDR3 nucleotides read TGTGCCAGCAGTTCCCTGGGGGACACCATGAACACTGAAGCTTTCTTT. It encodes CASSSLGDTMNTEAFF. The chain uses TRBV2 and TRBJ1-1; tentatively, D is TRBD1 (6 bases). Germline V lookup: CDR1 SNHLY, CDR2 FYNNEI. Trimming removed 5 bases at V and 0 bases at J, with 16 bases between. There are 16 residues in the CDR3.

The chain has TRBV11-2 and TRBJ2-7; possibly TRBD2 for D (5 bases). The CDR3 covers 16 residues. Germline V CDR1 and CDR2: SGHAT, FQNNGV. V was clipped by 2 bases and J by 6 bases, with 20 bases between them. In DNA, the CDR3 is TGTGCCAGCAGCTTATTCGGAATGAGTGGAAGCGGCGAGCAGTACTTC. Translated, it gives CASSLFGMSGSGEQYF.

The chain couples TRBV4-3 to TRBJ2-1; 8 bases are a match to TRBD2. The ends lost 4 bases at V and 6 bases at J; junction bases unmatched: 5. The CDR3 consists of 14 residues. CDR1 and CDR2 (germline): LGHNA, YSLEER. CDR3 coding DNA: TGCGCCAGCAGCCGTGGACTAGCCCTCAATGAGCAGTTCTTC. This sequence encodes CASSRGLALNEQFF.

The chain employs TRBV27 and TRBJ2-3; 9 bases are a match to TRBD1. V lost 6 bases to trimming and J lost 1 base; unmatched junction nucleotides: 8. CDR1 is MNHEY, CDR2 SMNVEV, per germline (reference sequence). The CDR3 contains 16 residues. The CDR3 sequence is CASRLRTGGCTDTQYF. The CDR3, as DNA: TGTGCCAGCAGGCTACGTACAGGGGGCTGCACAGATACGCAGTATTTT.

The rearrangement links TRBV15 to TRBJ1-2; D is undetermined. Germline CDR1 reads LNHNV; CDR2 reads YYDKDF (reference sequence). V shed 0 bases and J shed 0 bases, with 5 bases lying between them. The CDR3 covers 14 residues. The DNA for the CDR3 is TGTGCCACCAGCAGAGATCCGGCTAACTATGGCTACACCTTC. Protein: CATSRDPANYGYTF.